One sample yielded the 31 T cell receptor beta chains listed below, sequenced in a study of cytomegalovirus exposure and HLA in healthy donors. The PCR employed 60 Vbeta primers together with 13 Jbeta primers. Produced via immunoSEQ multiplex PCR; TCRdb's table is partial and in-frame only. The sample holds some 150,000 clones; approximately 80% are singletons and the top ten take roughly 4.5%. The specimen sequenced was PBMCs. The receptor source for this set is a woman aged 45-65 years in good health and CMV-seropositive.

This clone has more than one count but fewer than ten. The J gene is TRBJ1-6, the V gene TRBV2, with a tentative D call TRBD1 (5 bases). V lost 3 bases to trimming and J lost 7 bases, with 19 bases between them. Germline CDR1 reads SNHLY; CDR2 reads FYNNEI. This CDR3 region has 17 residues. The CDR3 region is CASSEWPLGAGNSPLHF. CDR3 DNA sequence: TGTGCCAGCAGTGAGTGGCCTCTTGGGGCAGGAAATTCACCCCTCCACTTT.

CDR3 nucleotide sequence: TGTGCCAGCAGCTGGGGGGGGGATTTTGGTGGCTACACCTTC. It yields the protein CASSWGGDFGGYTF. This chain links TRBV5-5 with TRBJ1-2; TRBD1 might be the D (5 bases). Trimming pared 3 bases from V and 7 bases from J, leaving 16 bases between. The CDR3 runs 14 residues. Per the germline V gene, CDR1 is SGHKS and CDR2 is YYEKEE (reference sequence).

The V call is TRBV5-4, the J call TRBJ1-1; 7 bases agree with TRBD1. Per germline, CDR1 SGHNT and CDR2 YYREEE (reference sequence). The CDR3 loop spans 15 amino acids. The J segment lost 0 bases and the V segment lost 0 bases, leaving 2 bases of the junction unmatched. DNA of the CDR3: TGTGCCAGCAGCTTGGTGACAGGGTTGAACACTGAAGCTTTCTTT. This translates into CASSLVTGLNTEAFF.

This chain connects TRBV4-1 to TRBJ2-1, with 12 bases that match TRBD2. The CDR3 is made up of 15 amino acids. CDR1 and CDR2 from the germline V gene are MGHRA and YSYEKL. The ends lost 6 bases at V and 4 bases at J; junction bases unmatched: 4. CDR3 loop: CASRGTSGRYNEQFF. The DNA for the CDR3 is TGCGCCAGCAGGGGGACTAGCGGGCGATACAATGAGCAGTTCTTC.

The chain recombines TRBV7-9 with TRBJ1-4; TRBD1 aligns across 8 bases. In germline, CDR1 is SEHNR, CDR2 FQNEAQ (reference sequence). The V segment lost 5 bases and the J segment 7 bases; nucleotides outside the gene matches: 6. The CDR3 length is 14 residues. This CDR3 reads CASSPQGGSEKLFF. CDR3 coding DNA: TGTGCCAGCAGCCCACAGGGGGGGAGTGAAAAACTGTTTTTT.

This chain links TRBV5-1 with TRBJ1-1; 7 nucleotides align to TRBD1. Germline CDR1 is SGHRS and CDR2 is YFSETQ. The V segment lost 1 base and the J segment 6 bases; nucleotides outside the gene matches: 12. The CDR3 totals 16 residues. The CDR3 protein is CASSLTPDRAKAEAFF. CDR3 bases: TGCGCCAGCAGCTTGACCCCAGACAGGGCTAAAGCTGAAGCTTTCTTT.

The chain carries TRBV19 and TRBJ1-2; D is unresolved. V was cut by 3 bases and J by 4 bases, with 12 bases left in between. This CDR3 is 14 amino acids long. The germline V gene has CDR1 LNHDA and CDR2 SQIVND (reference sequence). CDR3 DNA: TGTGCCAGTAGTATTCGAGAGGGTAGCTATGGCTACACCTTC. This encodes CASSIREGSYGYTF.

V usage is TRBV25-1 and J usage is TRBJ2-1; 8 bases are shared with TRBD2. The CDR3 spans 16 residues. Germline V gene sequence: CDR1 MGHDK, CDR2 SYGVNS. V shed 3 bases and J 4 bases; nucleotides not matched to a gene: 8. The CDR3 nucleotides read TGTGCCAGCAGTGAGGCGGGACTAGGGTTGTACAATGAGCAGTTCTTC. Its translation: CASSEAGLGLYNEQFF. Looking up the rest from reference TRBV25-1 and TRBJ2-1 gives the full variable domain: EADIYQTPRYLVIGTGKKITLECSQTMGHDKMYWYQQDPGMELHLIHYSYGVNSTEKGDLSSESTVSRIRTEHFPLTLESARPSHTSQYLCASSEAGLGLYNEQFFGPGTRLTVL.

The chain employs TRBV27 and TRBJ1-2, with D possibly being TRBD1 (5 bases). With 0 bases removed from V and 0 bases from J, the gap between germline ends came to 8 bases. The germline gives CDR1 MNHEY, CDR2 SMNVEV (reference sequence). The CDR3 is 15 amino acids. CDR3 loop: CASSLSGGPNYGYTF. For the CDR3, the DNA is TGTGCCAGCAGTTTATCGGGGGGACCTAACTATGGCTACACCTTC.

The chain has TRBV11-3 and TRBJ2-3, with D perhaps matching TRBD2 (6 bases). CDR1 is SGHNT, CDR2 YENEEA, per germline. The CDR3 has 14 residues. V lost 0 bases and J 6 bases, leaving 10 bases between the germline ends. DNA for the CDR3: TGTGCCAGCAGCTTAGATGGGGGACTTGATACGCAGTATTTT. It is translated as CASSLDGGLDTQYF.

The chain couples TRBV5-5 to TRBJ2-7; TRBD1 aligns across 7 bases. V lost 0 bases, J lost 4 bases, and 4 bases stayed unmatched. The CDR3 is made up of 14 amino acids. The V gene's germline CDR1 is SGHKS and CDR2 YYEKEE (reference sequence). CDR3 in amino acids: CASSLGQGKYEQYF. CDR3 in DNA: TGTGCCAGCAGCTTGGGACAGGGAAAGTACGAGCAGTACTTC. The full variable domain, rest sourced from reference TRBV5-5 and TRBJ2-7, is DAGVTQSPTHLIKTRGQQVTLRCSPISGHKSVSWYQQVLGQGPQFIFQYYEKEERGRGNFPDRFSARQFPNYSSELNVNALLLGDSALYLCASSLGQGKYEQYFGPGTRLTVT.

This clone occurred once. The rearrangement joins TRBV7-9 to TRBJ2-1, with D maybe TRBD1 (7 bases). Germline V gene data show CDR1 as SEHNR and CDR2 as FQNEAQ (reference sequence). V shed 3 bases and J shed 6 bases, with 18 bases lying between them. This CDR3 is 16 amino acids long. In nucleotides, the CDR3 is TGTGCCAGCAGCTTCTACGTGAGACAGGGACTCAATGAGCAGTTCTTC. Translating it yields CASSFYVRQGLNEQFF.

Of note for this clone: No conserved phenylalanine or tryptophan ends this CDR3, so it is likely a read error. The chain uses TRBV5-1 and TRBJ2-7; D is unclear. Germline V CDR1 and CDR2: SGHRS, YFSETQ. This CDR3 comprises 13 residues. The germline V and J ends were trimmed by 4 bases and 2 bases, with 10 bases remaining between them. The CDR3 reads CASSLREAYEQYL. CDR3 nucleotide sequence: TGCGCCAGCAGCCTCAGAGAGGCCTACGAGCAGTACCTC.

This chain uses TRBV28 with TRBJ1-2, with 8 positions matching TRBD1. Looked up from germline, CDR1 is MDHEN and CDR2 is SYDVKM. Trimming removed 8 bases from V and 4 bases from J; junction bases left unmatched: 6. The CDR3 has 13 amino acids. Here the CDR3 reads CASSLGQAYGYTF. For the CDR3, the DNA is TGTGCCAGCTCCCTGGGACAGGCCTATGGCTACACCTTC.

The chain has TRBV28 and TRBJ2-7; tentatively, D is TRBD1 (5 bases). Trimming shortened V by 6 bases and J by 4 bases, and 13 bases separated the two germline ends. Germline values: CDR1 MDHEN, CDR2 SYDVKM. The length of the CDR3 is 13 residues. DNA for the CDR3: TGTGCCAGCAGGCAACCTCAGGGTTACGAGCAGTACTTC. Protein sequence: CASRQPQGYEQYF.

This clone showed up just a few times. The chain carries TRBV7-9 and TRBJ1-1; 8 bases line up with TRBD1. Germline CDR1 SEHNR, CDR2 FQNEAQ (reference sequence). V lost 5 bases to trimming and J lost 3 bases; unmatched junction nucleotides: 5. This CDR3 has 14 residues. The CDR3 sequence: CASSPRQGYTEAFF. Here the CDR3 DNA reads TGTGCCAGCAGCCCGAGACAGGGGTACACTGAAGCTTTCTTT.

In DNA, the CDR3 is TGTGCCAGCAGCTTAGCGCAACTCAAACAGGGCACCGGGGAGCTGTTTTTT. This sequence encodes CASSLAQLKQGTGELFF. The chain has TRBV7-2 and TRBJ2-2, with D possibly being TRBD1 (6 bases). Trimming left V 0 bases short and J 4 bases short, with 15 bases between. Germline lookup yields CDR1 SGHTA and CDR2 FQGNSA. The CDR3 contains 17 residues.

The CDR3 sequence is CASSPHVYPENTEAFF. The CDR3 DNA sequence: TGCGCCAGCAGCCCTCACGTCTACCCCGAGAACACTGAAGCTTTCTTT. The rearrangement uses TRBV4-1 and TRBJ1-1; D call uncertain. CDR1 is MGHRA, CDR2 YSYEKL, per germline. The CDR3 loop spans 16 amino acids. The V end was cut by 4 bases, the J end by 1 base, with 16 bases between.

The genes are TRBV5-6 and TRBJ1-5; D unresolved. Germline V gene data show CDR1 as SGHDT and CDR2 as YYEEEE. V was pared by 0 bases and J by 1 base, with 5 bases between. The CDR3 has 14 amino acids. This chain's CDR3 is CASSLGRSNQPQHF. The DNA for the CDR3 is TGTGCCAGCAGCTTGGGCAGGAGCAATCAGCCCCAGCATTTT.

The chain recombines TRBV14 with TRBJ1-1; no reliable D call. Trimming removed 4 bases at V and 2 bases at J, with 8 bases between. The CDR3 contains 13 residues. CDR1 is SGHDN, CDR2 FVKESK, per germline. CDR3 DNA: TGTGCCAGCAGCCTCGCAGTAAACACTGAAGCTTTCTTT. It translates to CASSLAVNTEAFF.

In nucleotides, the CDR3 is TGCAGCGTTGTAACGTTAGGGGATGGCTACACCTTC. Translating it yields CSVVTLGDGYTF. This chain uses TRBV29-1 with TRBJ1-2, with a tentative D call TRBD1 (5 bases). Per the germline V gene, CDR1 is SQVTM and CDR2 is ANQGSEA. The CDR3 runs to 12 residues. Trimming left V 4 bases short and J 6 bases short, with 12 bases between.

The genes are TRBV6-1 and TRBJ1-3; D remains unclear. The CDR3 runs 15 residues. Trimming took off 6 bases at V and 0 bases at J, with 12 bases between the two ends. Germline lookup yields CDR1 MNHNS and CDR2 SASEGT. CDR3: CASRTRPGSGNTIYF. CDR3 nucleotides: TGTGCCAGCAGGACTCGGCCCGGCTCTGGAAACACCATATATTTT.

This chain uses TRBV7-6 with TRBJ1-5, with 10 bases lining up with TRBD1. J lost 2 bases, V lost 1 base, and 2 bases had no gene match. From germline, CDR1 is SGHVS and CDR2 FNYEAQ. This CDR3 comprises 16 residues. In DNA, the CDR3 is TGTGCCAGCAGCTTAGAAGGACAGGGGGGCAATCAGCCCCAGCATTTT. This codes for CASSLEGQGGNQPQHF.

The table lists this clone with a few counts. This chain links TRBV7-8 with TRBJ1-2; the D gene is possibly TRBD1 (5 bases). The CDR3 length is 18 residues. Trimming removed 4 bases at V and 3 bases at J, with 24 bases between. CDR1 and CDR2 (germline): SGHVS, FQNEAQ. Here the CDR3 DNA reads TGTGCCAGCAGCTCTCACCCAGCGGGTGGGTGGGACGACTATGGCTACACCTTC. Its protein product is CASSSHPAGGWDDYGYTF.

The chain links TRBV7-2 to TRBJ2-2, with D possibly being TRBD2 (6 bases). Deletions cut 0 bases from V and 7 bases from J, with 27 bases between. This CDR3 has 20 amino acids. The germline gives CDR1 SGHTA, CDR2 FQGNSA. The CDR3 coding sequence is TGTGCCAGCAGCTTAGCGAGGAGGGACCTAACGAACACGAATATCGGGGAGCTGTTTTTT. It is translated as CASSLARRDLTNTNIGELFF.

This chain uses TRBV2 with TRBJ2-7, with TRBD2 as a possible D gene (6 bases). The CDR3 consists of 12 residues. V was pared by 5 bases and J by 1 base, with 6 bases between. The germline V gene encodes CDR1 SNHLY and CDR2 FYNNEI. The CDR3 DNA is TGTGCCAGCAGTCGGGGGTCCTACGAGCAGTACTTC. Translation gives CASSRGSYEQYF. The full variable domain, its missing parts supplied by reference TRBV2 and TRBJ2-7, is EPEVTQTPSHQVTQMGQEVILRCVPISNHLYFYWYRQILGQKVEFLVSFYNNEISEKSEIFDDQFSVERPDGSNFTLKIRSTKLEDSAMYFCASSRGSYEQYFGPGTRLTVT.

On this clone itself: The junction and the germline gene differ at one end; a read error may be behind it. Other DNA sequences in the sample encode the same CDR3. The genes are TRBV2 and TRBJ1-4; TRBD1 is a possible D gene (6 bases). This CDR3 is 13 amino acids long. Germline CDR1 SNHLY, CDR2 FYNNEI. This CDR3 reads CASRATGPERLFF. CDR3 coding DNA: TGTGCCAGCCGCGCGACAGGCCCCGAAAGACTGTTTTTT.

The chain uses TRBV29-1 and TRBJ1-5; D is undetermined. This CDR3 is 12 amino acids long. Looked up from germline, CDR1 is SQVTM and CDR2 is ANQGSEA. V was clipped by 6 bases and J by 0 bases, with 6 bases between them. CDR3 in amino acids: CSVQYSNQPQHF. DNA for the CDR3: TGCAGCGTACAGTATAGCAATCAGCCCCAGCATTTT.

The V gene is TRBV19, the J gene TRBJ2-7; tentatively, D is TRBD1 (6 bases). Trimming left V 4 bases short and J 0 bases short, with 13 bases between. Germline-derived CDR1 and CDR2 are LNHDA and SQIVND (reference sequence). CDR3 length: 15 residues. The CDR3 DNA follows: TGTGCCAGTAGTAGGGACCAACAGGGCTCCTACGAGCAGTACTTC. Translating it yields CASSRDQQGSYEQYF.

The chain links TRBV5-1 to TRBJ2-3; 10 bases agree with TRBD2. Germline V CDR1 and CDR2: SGHRS, YFSETQ. This CDR3 region has 16 residues. The V and J ends lost 2 bases and 3 bases, in that order; junction bases with no gene match: 6. The CDR3 DNA follows: TGCGCCAGCAGCTTACAGCCGACTAGCGGGACAGATACGCAGTATTTT. The encoded protein is CASSLQPTSGTDTQYF.

The chain has TRBV18 and TRBJ2-7; D is uncertain. This CDR3 has 14 residues. The V end was cut by 1 base, the J end by 1 base, with 8 bases between. CDR1 is KGHSH, CDR2 LQKENI, per germline. The DNA of the CDR3 is TGTGCCAGCTCACCACGGGCCGATTCCTACGAGCAGTACTTC. Protein sequence: CASSPRADSYEQYF.